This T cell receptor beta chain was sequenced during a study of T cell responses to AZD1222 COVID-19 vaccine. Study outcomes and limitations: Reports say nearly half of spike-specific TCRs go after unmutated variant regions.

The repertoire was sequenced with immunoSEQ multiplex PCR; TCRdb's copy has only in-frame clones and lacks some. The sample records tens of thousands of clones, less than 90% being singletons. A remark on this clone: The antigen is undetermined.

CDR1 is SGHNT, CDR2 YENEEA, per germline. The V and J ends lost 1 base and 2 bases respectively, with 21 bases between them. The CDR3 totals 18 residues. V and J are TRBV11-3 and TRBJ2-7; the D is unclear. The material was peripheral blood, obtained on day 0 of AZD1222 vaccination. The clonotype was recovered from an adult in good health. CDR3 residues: CASSLGGLQDGPPYEQYF. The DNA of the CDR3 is TGTGCCAGCAGCTTAGGTGGGTTGCAGGACGGCCCACCCTACGAGCAGTACTTC. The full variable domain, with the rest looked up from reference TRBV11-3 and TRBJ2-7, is EAGVVQSPRYKIIEKKQPVAFWCNPISGHNTLYWYLQNLGQGPELLIRYENEEAVDDSQLPKDRFSAERLKGVDSTLKIQPAELGDSAVYLCASSLGGLQDGPPYEQYFGPGTRLTVT.